A selection of T cell receptor beta chains follows, all from one sample in a study of a mutant IDH1 vaccine in newly diagnosed glioma. The table came from immunoSEQ multiplex PCR; TCRdb's copy has only in-frame clones and leaves some out. The data hold tens of thousands of clones, with 75% to 90% observed a single time. These receptors have no known antigen. The sequencing here drew on PBMCs, taken from a glioma patient whose treatment included an IDH1 peptide vaccine. The receptors originated from a woman between 45 and 60 years old with glioma. Each CDR3 is given with its conserved first and last residue. The D gene is left open where the match is weak. Size tells how often a clone was seen (once, few, many) or the class of an expanded clone, and some rows leave it out.

TRBJ1-2	-	-	TRBV7-2	13	TGTGCCAGCAGCTTAACGGTCATCTATGGCTACACCTTC	CASSLTVIYGYTF
TRBJ2-7	-	TRBD1	TRBV9	14	TGTGCCAGCAGCAGCGGACAGGGGGCGCGGGAGCAGTACTTC	CASSSGQGAREQYF
TRBJ2-3	-	TRBD2	TRBV4-2	16	TGTGCCAGCAGCCAAGGGGGTAGCGGGGGCACAGATACGCAGTATTTT	CASSQGGSGGTDTQYF
TRBJ2-1	-	-	TRBV18	15	TGTGCCAGCTCACCACGGGGGGGCAGGGACAATGAGCAGTTCTTC	CASSPRGGRDNEQFF
TRBJ1-1	-	TRBD1	TRBV6-5	14	TGTGCCAGCACCAAAACAGGGGAGCGGACTGAAGCTTTCTTT	CASTKTGERTEAFF
TRBJ2-7	-	-	TRBV7-6	14	TGTGCCAGCAGCTTAGCGGACGGAGCCTACGAGCAGTACTTC	CASSLADGAYEQYF
TRBJ1-1	-	-	TRBV19	13	TGTGCCAGTAGTCCAAACAGGATCACTGAAGCTTTCTTT	CASSPNRITEAFF
TRBJ1-1	-	TRBD1	TRBV6-5	15	TGTGCCAGCAGTTCCGGACAGGAGAGGAACACTGAAGCTTTCTTT	CASSSGQERNTEAFF
TRBJ1-1	-	-	TRBV7-9	13	TGTGCCAGCAGCCTGAGGTTTGGGGCTGAAGCTTTCTTT	CASSLRFGAEAFF
TRBJ1-6	few	TRBD1	TRBV7-9	13	TGTGCCAGCAGCCGGGGACAGAATTCACCCCTCCACTTT	CASSRGQNSPLHF
TRBJ1-1	few	-	TRBV9	13	TGTGCCAGCAGCGTGTCGGGCGTCGCTGAAGCTTTCTTT	CASSVSGVAEAFF
TRBJ2-7	-	-	TRBV7-7	15	TGTGCTAGCAGCTTAGAGTGGGGTAGCTCCTACGAGCAGTACTTC	CASSLEWGSSYEQYF
TRBJ2-3	-	-	TRBV27	15	TGTGCCAGCAGGAAGGGCGACTACCTCACAGATACGCAGTATTTT	CASRKGDYLTDTQYF
TRBJ2-2	once	-	TRBV7-2	16	TGTGCCAGCAGCTTAGTAGGCGGGGCGAACACCGGGGAGCTGTTTTTT	CASSLVGGANTGELFF
TRBJ2-5	once	TRBD1	TRBV6-1	13	TGTGCCAGCAAATTAACAGGGGCAGAGACCCAGTACTTC	CASKLTGAETQYF
TRBJ2-2	-	-	TRBV2	12	TGTGCCAGCAATCCGAACACCGGGGAGCTGTTTTTT	CASNPNTGELFF
TRBJ1-1	-	TRBD1	TRBV29-1	16	TGCAGCGTTGTCGTTTGGGGCAGGGGGCTGGGCACTGAAGCTTTCTTT	CSVVVWGRGLGTEAFF
TRBJ1-6	-	TRBD1	TRBV6-1	18	TGTGCCAGCAGTGAAGCAGGGACAGGCAGGTTAGGGGATTCACCCCTCCACTTT	CASSEAGTGRLGDSPLHF
TRBJ2-7	-	TRBD2	TRBV2	12	TGTGCCAGCAGATTAACGGGGGGCGAGCAGTACTTC	CASRLTGGEQYF
TRBJ2-1	-	-	TRBV9	15	TGTGCCAGCAGCGCCTTGGGGAGCTCCTACAATGAGCAGTTCTTC	CASSALGSSYNEQFF
TRBJ2-5	-	TRBD2	TRBV7-2	15	TGTGCCAGCAGCTATAGCGGGGTCGAACAAGAGACCCAGTACTTC	CASSYSGVEQETQYF
TRBJ2-7	-	-	TRBV19	13	TGTGCCAGTAGTATAGGAACCTACTACGAGCAGTACTTC	CASSIGTYYEQYF
TRBJ2-7	-	-	TRBV6-1	14	TGTGCCAGCAGTAAGGACGGTTTTATCAACGAGCAGTACTTC	CASSKDGFINEQYF
TRBJ2-5	-	-	TRBV5-1	12	TGCGCCAGCAGCTTTGAGGAGGAGACCCAGTACTTC	CASSFEEETQYF
TRBJ1-3	once	-	TRBV5-6	16	TGTGCCAGCAGCTTTCAGGGACCGGCCGGTGGAAACACCATATATTTT	CASSFQGPAGGNTIYF
TRBJ2-2	-	-	TRBV5-4	12	TGTGCCAGCAGCCCTTCCACCGGGGAGCTGTTTTTT	CASSPSTGELFF
TRBJ2-1	-	TRBD2	TRBV9	14	TGTGCCAGCAGCGCTAGCGGGGCTTACAATGAGCAGTTCTTC	CASSASGAYNEQFF
TRBJ2-2	-	TRBD1	TRBV6-4	16	TGTGCCAGCAGTGACGCCCCGGGACAGAGTACCGGGGAGCTGTTTTTT	CASSDAPGQSTGELFF
TRBJ2-1	-	TRBD2	TRBV5-1	16	TGCGCCAGCAGCGGGGGACTAGCGGGGTCCTACAATGAGCAGTTCTTC	CASSGGLAGSYNEQFF
TRBJ1-1	-	-	TRBV19	15	TGTGCCAGTAGTACGCCCCCGGACAGTTACACTGAAGCTTTCTTT	CASSTPPDSYTEAFF
TRBJ2-1	-	TRBD2	TRBV5-1	15	TGCGCCAGCAGCTCCGGGGGGAACTCCTACAATGAGCAGTTCTTC	CASSSGGNSYNEQFF
TRBJ2-5	once	-	TRBV10-3	14	TGTGCCATCAGTACGGGTCGGCAAGGAGAGACCCAGTACTTC	CAISTGRQGETQYF
TRBJ1-1	-	-	TRBV19	13	TGTGCCAGTAGAGAGCCGGCGAACACTGAAGCTTTCTTT	CASREPANTEAFF
TRBJ2-3	-	TRBD2	TRBV5-1	15	TGCGCCAGCAGGAAGGGACTAGCGGGGGTAGAGACGCAGTATTTT	CASRKGLAGVETQYF
TRBJ1-5	-	TRBD1	TRBV10-2	14	TGCGCCAGCAGCGACAGGGTCGGTGATCAGCCCCAGCATTTT	CASSDRVGDQPQHF
TRBJ1-1	-	TRBD1	TRBV7-3	14	TGTGCCAGCAGCCCCTGGCAGGGGGCTACTGAAGCTTTCTTT	CASSPWQGATEAFF
TRBJ1-2	-	-	TRBV10-3	15	TGTGCCATCAGTGAGTCGACCCAGGGGATCTATGGCTACACCTTC	CAISESTQGIYGYTF
TRBJ1-5	-	TRBD1	TRBV15	17	TGTGCCACCAGCAGAGATTGGGCAGGGGGCGGAGGTCAGCCCCAGCATTTT	CATSRDWAGGGGQPQHF
TRBJ2-7	-	TRBD1	TRBV6-6	16	TGTGCCAGCAGCCGCCGGGACAGCCCATCCCCCTACGAGCAGTACTTC	CASSRRDSPSPYEQYF
TRBJ1-4	-	-	TRBV19	12	TGTGCCAGTAGTATTCGTCAAGGAAAACTGTTTTTT	CASSIRQGKLFF
TRBJ2-7	-	-	TRBV11-2	15	TGTGCCAGCGGGCCCGGCAGGGGGGGGACCTACGAGCAGTACTTC	CASGPGRGGTYEQYF
TRBJ1-1	-	-	TRBV7-3	14	TGTGCCAGCAGCTTAACTTCGGCAGGGACTGAAGCTTTCTTT	CASSLTSAGTEAFF
TRBJ2-5	-	-	TRBV5-4	15	TGTGCCAGCAGCTTGGTCGGGGCAGGGCAAGAGACCCAGTACTTC	CASSLVGAGQETQYF
TRBJ1-4	-	-	TRBV5-1	13	TGCGCCAGCAGCTTAGCGGCTAATGAAAAACTGTTTTTT	CASSLAANEKLFF
TRBJ1-1	-	-	TRBV5-4	14	TGTGCCAGCAGCTTGCAGGGGCGCTCCACTGAAGCTTTCTTT	CASSLQGRSTEAFF
TRBJ2-7	-	-	TRBV19	15	TGTGCCACCACTGATGCCCCCGGACGCGGGACCGAGCAGTACTTC	CATTDAPGRGTEQYF
TRBJ2-7	-	TRBD1	TRBV7-6	16	TGTGCCAGCAGCCCGAGGACAGGCTCAAGGGCCTACGAGCAGTACTTC	CASSPRTGSRAYEQYF
TRBJ1-6	once	-	TRBV2	17	TGTGCCAGCAGTGAAGTCTACAGGAGCTCCTATAATTCACCCCTCCACTTT	CASSEVYRSSYNSPLHF
TRBJ1-1	-	-	TRBV4-2	15	TGTGCCAGCAGCCCTCGGAAGGGGGAGAACACTGAAGCTTTCTTT	CASSPRKGENTEAFF
TRBJ1-1	-	-	TRBV6-6	11	TGTGCCAGCACAGGGATCGCTGAAGCTTTCTTT	CASTGIAEAFF
TRBJ1-3	-	-	TRBV4-1	13	TGCGCCACGCGCCCTGACTCTGGAAACACCATATATTTT	CATRPDSGNTIYF
TRBJ2-6	-	TRBD2	TRBV10-3	17	TGTGCCATCAGTTCTGGGGGGGGTTTTTCTGGGGCCAACGTCCTGACTTTC	CAISSGGGFSGANVLTF
TRBJ1-2	-	-	TRBV9	14	TGTGCCAGCAGCGTTGGGGGGGGGAACTATGGCTACACCTTC	CASSVGGGNYGYTF
TRBJ1-4	-	TRBD1	TRBV2	13	TGTGCCAGCAGTTTGGCAGGGGGTGAAAAACTGTTTTTT	CASSLAGGEKLFF
TRBJ2-5	-	-	TRBV5-1	13	TGCGCCAGCAGGTCAGGACAGAAAGAGACCCAGTACTTC	CASRSGQKETQYF
TRBJ1-3	-	-	TRBV2	15	TGTGCCAGCAGCCAACAGGGCGTCTCTGGAAACACCATATATTTT	CASSQQGVSGNTIYF
TRBJ1-1	-	-	TRBV5-4	14	TGTGCCAGCAGCTCCGTTGGGGGGAGGACTGAAGCTTTCTTT	CASSSVGGRTEAFF
TRBJ1-2	few	TRBD1	TRBV15	13	TGTGCCACAGCGACAGGGGGTCCTGATGGCTACACCTTC	CATATGGPDGYTF
TRBJ2-7	once	TRBD2	TRBV4-1	16	TGCGCCAGCAGCCAAGATGAAAGCGGGGGGGCCTACGAGCAGTACTTC	CASSQDESGGAYEQYF